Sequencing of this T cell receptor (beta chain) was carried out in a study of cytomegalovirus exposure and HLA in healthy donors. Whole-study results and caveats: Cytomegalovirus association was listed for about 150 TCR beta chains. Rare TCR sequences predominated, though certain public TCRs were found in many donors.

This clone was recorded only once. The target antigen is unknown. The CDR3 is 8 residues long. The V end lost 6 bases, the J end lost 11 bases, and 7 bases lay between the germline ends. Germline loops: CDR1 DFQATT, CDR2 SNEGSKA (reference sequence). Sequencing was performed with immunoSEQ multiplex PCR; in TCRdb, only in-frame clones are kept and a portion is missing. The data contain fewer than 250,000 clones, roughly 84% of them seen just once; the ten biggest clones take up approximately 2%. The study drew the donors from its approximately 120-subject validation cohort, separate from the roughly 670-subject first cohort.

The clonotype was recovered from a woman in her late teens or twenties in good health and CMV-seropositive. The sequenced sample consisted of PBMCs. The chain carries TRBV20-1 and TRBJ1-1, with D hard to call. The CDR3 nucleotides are TGCAGTGCCCCGGAGGCTTTCTTT. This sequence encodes CSAPEAFF.